This T cell receptor beta chain was sequenced in a study of T cells in Graves' hyperthyroidism and ophthalmopathy. For the study at large: Before any treatment, at initial diagnosis, peripheral blood was collected.

At least ten counts were recorded for this clonotype. Its antigen is as yet unknown. Recently diagnosed hyperthyroidism of less than 2 months' duration affected patients aged 18 to 65. Every diagnosis used clinical symptoms, serum thyroxine and TRAb, thyroid ultrasound and orbital computed tomography. Regions amplified from RNA transcripts were the TCR beta CDR3 regions. The TCR CDR3 first-round RT-PCR relied on the HTBI primer set. In TCRdb, the multiplex PCR reads were re-called with MiXCR into one record per CDR3 protein. Here the sample spans hundreds of thousands of distinct CDR3 sequences, less than 20% being singletons. Trimming removed 5 bases from V and 6 bases from J; junction bases left unmatched: 11. The germline CDR1 and CDR2 sequences are MNHNS and SASEGT. This CDR3 is 16 amino acids long. Whole-study findings and limits: Most clonotypes that expanded in the thyroid above 0.001 also showed up in blood.

The clonotype originates from a woman aged 18-29 years with Graves' hyperthyroidism. Material for sequencing was blood. The gene calls are TRBV6-1 and TRBJ1-2; 11 nucleotides match TRBD1. CDR3 loop: CASSSHRDRGWNGYTF. The CDR3 DNA reads TGTGCCAGCAGTTCCCACCGGGACAGGGGGTGGAATGGCTACACCTTC.